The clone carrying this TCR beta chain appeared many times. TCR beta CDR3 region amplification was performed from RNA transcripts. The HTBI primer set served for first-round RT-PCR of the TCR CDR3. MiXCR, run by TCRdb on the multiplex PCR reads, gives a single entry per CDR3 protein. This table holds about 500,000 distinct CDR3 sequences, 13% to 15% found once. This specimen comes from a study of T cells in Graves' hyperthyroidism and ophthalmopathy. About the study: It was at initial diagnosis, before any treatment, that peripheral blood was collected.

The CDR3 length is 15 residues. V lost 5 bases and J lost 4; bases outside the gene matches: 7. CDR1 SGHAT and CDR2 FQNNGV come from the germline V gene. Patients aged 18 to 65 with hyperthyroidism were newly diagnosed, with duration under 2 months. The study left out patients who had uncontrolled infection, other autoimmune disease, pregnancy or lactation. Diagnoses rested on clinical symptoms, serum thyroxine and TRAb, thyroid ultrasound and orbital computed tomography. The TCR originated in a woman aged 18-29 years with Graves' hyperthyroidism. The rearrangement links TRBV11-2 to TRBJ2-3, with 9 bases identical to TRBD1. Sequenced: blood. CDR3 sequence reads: CASSPGQGIPDTQYF. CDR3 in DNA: TGTGCCAGCAGCCCGGGACAGGGCATTCCAGATACGCAGTATTTT.